Presented here are 3 T cell receptor beta chains from one specimen sequenced in a study of T cell changes during pregnancy in multiple sclerosis. Produced via immunoSEQ multiplex PCR; TCRdb's table is partial and in-frame only. The table includes tens of thousands of clones, about nine tenths detected once. This specimen consisted of peripheral blood, obtained in the third trimester of pregnancy. The receptors come from a female donor in good health, enrolled as a control in a pregnancy study.

The chain has TRBV4-2 and TRBJ2-1; 13 nucleotides match TRBD2. The CDR3 totals 19 residues. J gave up 1 base and V 4 bases, and 10 bases lay outside the gene matches. From germline, CDR1 is LGHNA and CDR2 YNFKEQ. CDR3 DNA sequence: TGTGCCAGCAGCCCCCACGGACTAGCGGGGGACGGGTCCTACAATGAGCAGTTCTTC. Encoded protein: CASSPHGLAGDGSYNEQFF.

This chain connects TRBV6-5 to TRBJ2-7, with D possibly TRBD1 on 6 matching bases. Per germline, CDR1 MNHEY and CDR2 SVGAGI. This CDR3 has 14 residues. Trimming shortened V by 0 bases and J by 2 bases, and 8 bases separated the two germline ends. DNA for the CDR3: TGTGCCAGCAGTTACTCGCGACAGGCCTACGAGCAGTACTTC. Amino acids: CASSYSRQAYEQYF.

The chain combines TRBV30 with TRBJ1-2; a weak D match, TRBD1 (5 bases). V lost 3 bases, J lost 3 bases, and 20 bases lay in between. This CDR3 is 16 amino acids long. The germline V gene has CDR1 GTSNPN and CDR2 SVGIG (reference sequence). The CDR3 region is CAWSLLGGVSDYGYTF. In nucleotides, the CDR3 is TGTGCCTGGAGCCTCCTTGGGGGGGTGAGTGACTATGGCTACACCTTC.